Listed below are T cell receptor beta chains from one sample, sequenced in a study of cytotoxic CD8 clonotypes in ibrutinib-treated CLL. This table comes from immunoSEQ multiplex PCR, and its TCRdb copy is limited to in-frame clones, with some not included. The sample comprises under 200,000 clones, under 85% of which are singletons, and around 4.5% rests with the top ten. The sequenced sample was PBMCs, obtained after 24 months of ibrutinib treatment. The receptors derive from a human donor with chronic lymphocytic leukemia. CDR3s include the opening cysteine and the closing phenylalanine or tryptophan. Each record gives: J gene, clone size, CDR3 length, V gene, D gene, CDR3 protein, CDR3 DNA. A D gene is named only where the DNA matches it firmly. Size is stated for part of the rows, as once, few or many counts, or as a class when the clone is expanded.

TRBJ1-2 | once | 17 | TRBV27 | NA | CASSSYDGQYVNYGYTF | TGTGCCAGCAGTTCCTACGACGGACAGTATGTTAACTATGGCTACACCTTC
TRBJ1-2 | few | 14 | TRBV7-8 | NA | CASSLEAGHYGYTF | TGTGCCAGCAGCTTAGAAGCCGGGCACTATGGCTACACCTTC
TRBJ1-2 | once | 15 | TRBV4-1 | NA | CASSQESDRNYGYTF | TGCGCCAGCAGCCAAGAATCTGACAGAAACTATGGCTACACCTTC
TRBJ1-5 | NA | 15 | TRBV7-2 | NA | CASSLADRNNQPQHF | TGTGCCAGCAGCTTAGCGGACAGAAACAATCAGCCCCAGCATTTT
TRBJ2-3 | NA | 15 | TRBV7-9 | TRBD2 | CASTPDPSGTHTQYF | TGTGCCAGCACCCCCGACCCTAGCGGGACTCATACGCAGTATTTT
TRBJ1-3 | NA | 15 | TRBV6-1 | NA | CASSELGTPGNTIYF | TGTGCCAGCAGTGAATTAGGGACTCCTGGAAACACCATATATTTT
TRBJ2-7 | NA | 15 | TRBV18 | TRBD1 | CASSLQGANSYEQYF | TGTGCCAGCTCACTACAGGGGGCTAATTCCTACGAGCAGTACTTC
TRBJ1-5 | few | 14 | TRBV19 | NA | CASSGGEGNQPQHF | TGTGCCAGTAGTGGAGGGGAGGGCAATCAGCCCCAGCATTTT
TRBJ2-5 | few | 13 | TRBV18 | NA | CASSPGQGRTQYF | TGTGCCAGCTCACCAGGGCAGGGAAGGACCCAGTACTTC
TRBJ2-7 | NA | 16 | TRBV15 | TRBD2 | CATSRGLAGPLDEQYF | TGTGCCACCAGCAGAGGTCTAGCGGGCCCCCTGGACGAGCAGTACTTC
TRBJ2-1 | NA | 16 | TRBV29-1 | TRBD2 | CSVSRTSGRAFNEQFF | TGCAGCGTCTCAAGGACTAGCGGGAGGGCCTTTAATGAGCAGTTCTTC
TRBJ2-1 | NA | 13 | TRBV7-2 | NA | CASSVTAYNEQFF | TGTGCCAGCAGCGTGACAGCATACAATGAGCAGTTCTTC
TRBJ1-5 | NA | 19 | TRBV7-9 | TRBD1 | CASSPGDFDRVNSNQPQHF | TGTGCCAGCAGCCCCGGGGATTTCGACAGGGTAAATAGCAATCAGCCCCAGCATTTT
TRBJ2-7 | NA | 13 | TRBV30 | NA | CAWSVGPGVEQYF | TGTGCCTGGAGTGTCGGTCCGGGTGTCGAGCAGTACTTC
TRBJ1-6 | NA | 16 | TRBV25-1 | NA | CASSDQGDSYNSPLHF | TGTGCCAGCAGTGACCAGGGAGACTCCTATAATTCACCCCTCCACTTT
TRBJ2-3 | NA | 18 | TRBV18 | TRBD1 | CASSLSRRQGRSTDTQYF | TGTGCCAGCTCCCTGAGCCGACGACAGGGGAGGAGCACAGATACGCAGTATTTT
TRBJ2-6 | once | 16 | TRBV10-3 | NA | CAISGNSSSGANVLTF | TGTGCCATCAGTGGGAACAGCAGCTCTGGGGCCAACGTCCTGACTTTC
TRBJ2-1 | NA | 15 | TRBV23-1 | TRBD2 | CASSIWAGGPSEQFF | TGCGCCAGCAGTATTTGGGCGGGGGGGCCCAGTGAGCAGTTCTTC
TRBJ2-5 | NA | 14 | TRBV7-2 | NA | CASSLETRGETQYF | TGTGCCAGCAGCTTGGAGACTAGGGGAGAGACCCAGTACTTC
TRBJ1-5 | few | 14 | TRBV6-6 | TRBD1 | CASSQGQGNQPQHF | TGTGCCAGCAGTCAGGGACAGGGTAATCAGCCCCAGCATTTT
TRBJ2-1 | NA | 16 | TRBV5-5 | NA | CASSLVRGTRRNEQFF | TGTGCCAGCAGCTTGGTGCGGGGAACCAGACGTAATGAGCAGTTCTTC
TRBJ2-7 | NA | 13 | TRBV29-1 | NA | CSAKGGTEYEQYF | TGCAGCGCCAAAGGCGGGACAGAGTACGAGCAGTACTTC
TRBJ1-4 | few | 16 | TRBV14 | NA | CASSQVGSPGREKLFF | TGTGCCAGCAGCCAAGTTGGCAGTCCCGGTCGCGAAAAACTGTTTTTT
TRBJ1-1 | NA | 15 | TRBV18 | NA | CASSGTQGSNTEAFF | TGTGCCAGCTCAGGAACACAGGGCTCGAACACTGAAGCTTTCTTT
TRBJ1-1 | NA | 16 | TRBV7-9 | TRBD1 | CASSFHTGGRLDEAFF | TGTGCCAGCAGCTTCCACACAGGGGGCAGATTGGATGAAGCTTTCTTT
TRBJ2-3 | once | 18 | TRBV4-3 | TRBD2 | CASSQDPPSGYTPDTQYF | TGCGCCAGCAGCCAAGATCCCCCTAGCGGGTATACCCCAGATACGCAGTATTTT
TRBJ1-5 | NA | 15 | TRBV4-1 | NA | CASSPTGLGNQPQHF | TGCGCCAGCAGCCCCACAGGGCTGGGCAATCAGCCCCAGCATTTT
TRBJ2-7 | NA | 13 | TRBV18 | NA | CASSPGTQHEQYF | TGTGCCAGCTCACCAGGGACACAGCATGAGCAGTACTTC
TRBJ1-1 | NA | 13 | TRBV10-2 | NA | CASRLGGNTEAFF | TGCGCCAGCAGACTCGGGGGGAACACTGAAGCTTTCTTT
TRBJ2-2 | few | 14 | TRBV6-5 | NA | CASKRTANTGELFF | TGTGCCAGCAAGAGGACTGCGAACACCGGGGAGCTGTTTTTT
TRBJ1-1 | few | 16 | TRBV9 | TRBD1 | CASSAQTGTGGTEAFF | TGTGCCAGCAGCGCCCAGACCGGGACAGGTGGCACTGAAGCTTTCTTT
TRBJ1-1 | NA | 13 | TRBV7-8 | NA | CASSLAHGAEAFF | TGTGCCAGCAGCTTAGCGCACGGGGCCGAAGCTTTCTTT
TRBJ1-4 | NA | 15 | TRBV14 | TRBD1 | CASSAWGTGYEKLFF | TGTGCCAGCAGCGCATGGGGGACAGGGTACGAAAAACTGTTTTTT
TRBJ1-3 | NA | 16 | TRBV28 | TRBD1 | CASSLRGGDKRNTIYF | TGTGCCAGCAGTTTAAGAGGGGGCGATAAGAGAAACACCATATATTTT
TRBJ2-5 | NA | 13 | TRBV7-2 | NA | CASSLGVKGTQYF | TGTGCCAGCAGCTTAGGCGTGAAGGGGACCCAGTACTTC
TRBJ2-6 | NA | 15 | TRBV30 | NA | CAWSGGSAGTNVLTF | TGTGCCTGGAGTGGGGGCTCTGCTGGGACCAACGTCCTGACTTTC
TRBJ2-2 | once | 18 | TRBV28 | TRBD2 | CASRYTFGTSGSHGELFF | TGTGCCAGCAGATACACCTTCGGGACTAGCGGGAGCCACGGGGAGCTGTTTTTT
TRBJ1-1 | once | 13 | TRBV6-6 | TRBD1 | CASSSQPGQLAFF | TGTGCCAGCAGTTCCCAGCCGGGACAGTTAGCTTTCTTT
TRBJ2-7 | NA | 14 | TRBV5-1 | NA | CASSRPEDVGEQYF | TGCGCCAGCAGCCGGCCCGAGGACGTCGGGGAGCAGTACTTC
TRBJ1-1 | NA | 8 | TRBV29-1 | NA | CSVTEAFF | TGCAGCGTTACTGAAGCTTTCTTT
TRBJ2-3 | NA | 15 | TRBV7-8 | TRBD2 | CASRMGASGGGTQYF | TGTGCCAGCAGAATGGGTGCTAGCGGGGGAGGTACGCAGTATTTT
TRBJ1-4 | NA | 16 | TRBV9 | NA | CASSVGGAALNEKLFF | TGTGCCAGCAGCGTAGGGGGGGCAGCCCTTAATGAAAAACTGTTTTTT
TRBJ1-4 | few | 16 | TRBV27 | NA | CASKVQGALSNEKLFF | TGTGCCAGCAAAGTACAGGGCGCGCTTTCGAATGAAAAACTGTTTTTT